The next 21 T cell receptor beta chains were all read from a single sample in a study of blood T cells in healthy people across ages. Sample-barcoded 5' priming and a J-beta primer mix drove a second PCR of 7 to 11 cycles. TCRdb analysed the 5' RACE reads with MiXCR anew, one entry per CDR3 protein. The sample carries roughly 1.6 million distinct CDR3 sequences, around 36% recorded once. What was sequenced was blood. These receptor sequences come from a woman in her 30s in good health.

The rearrangement joins TRBV7-2 to TRBJ2-1; 9 bases are shared with TRBD2. With V trimmed by 6 bases and J by 4 bases, 10 bases remained unmatched. CDR3 size: 16 residues. Germline V CDR1 and CDR2: SGHTA, FQGNSA. The CDR3 nucleotides are TGTGCCAGCAGTTCTATAGCGGGGGAGTGGTACAATGAGCAGTTCTTC. It encodes CASSSIAGEWYNEQFF.

Only a few counts were recorded for this clonotype. J is TRBJ2-7 and V is TRBV7-9; 8 bases map to TRBD2. Trimming cost V 0 bases and J 4 bases; bases outside gene matches: 8. The CDR3 loop spans 16 amino acids. Germline V gene data show CDR1 as SEHNR and CDR2 as FQNEAQ (reference sequence). DNA of the CDR3: TGTGCCAGCAGCTTAGCGACGGCGGGAGGAAGGTACGAGCAGTACTTC. This sequence encodes CASSLATAGGRYEQYF. Full variable domain (missing parts from reference TRBV7-9 and TRBJ2-7): DTGVSQNPRHKITKRGQNVTFRCDPISEHNRLYWYRQTLGQGPEFLTYFQNEAQLEKSRLLSDRFSAERPKGSFSTLEIQRTEQGDSAMYLCASSLATAGGRYEQYFGPGTRLTVT.

The chain links TRBV20-1 to TRBJ2-4; D may be TRBD2 (6 bases). V lost 6 bases and J lost 0, with 27 bases in between. The CDR3 consists of 19 residues. Germline V gene lookup returns CDR1 DFQATT and CDR2 SNEGSKA (reference sequence). The chain's CDR3 is CSAGTMGLQGRGAKNIQYF. CDR3 bases: TGCAGTGCAGGAACAATGGGACTTCAGGGCAGAGGAGCCAAAAACATTCAGTACTTC.

The J gene is TRBJ2-5, the V gene TRBV3-1; 9 bases map to TRBD1. The CDR3 sequence is 16 residues long. The ends lost 5 bases at V and 2 bases at J; junction bases unmatched: 9. Germline CDR1 is LGHDT and CDR2 is YNNKEL (reference sequence). The CDR3: CASSYLIGQGQETQYF. CDR3 sequence (DNA): TGTGCCAGCAGCTACCTAATCGGACAGGGGCAAGAGACCCAGTACTTC.

The count of this clonotype is one. A much larger clone sits a single nucleotide away, making a read error possible. The chain joins TRBV20-1 to TRBJ2-3; 12 bases line up with TRBD2. The length of the CDR3 is 16 residues. Trimming removed 7 bases from V and 2 bases from J; junction bases left unmatched: 10. Germline V gives CDR1 DFQATT, CDR2 SNEGSKA (reference sequence). CDR3 protein: CSVRSTSGGTTDTQYF. CDR3 nucleotides: TGCAGTGTCAGAAGTACTAGCGGGGGGACCACAGATACGCAGTATTTT.

In its sample, this clonotype was seen many times. V usage is TRBV7-9 and J usage is TRBJ1-1; 8 nucleotides agree with TRBD1. This CDR3 region has 15 residues. Losses at the gene ends were 3 bases for V and 5 bases for J; bases not matched to a gene: 8. CDR1 and CDR2 from the germline V gene are SEHNR and FQNEAQ (reference sequence). CDR3 nucleotide sequence: TGTGCCAGCAGCTTTCAACAGGGGGGCGGAACTGAAGCTTTCTTT. Its protein is CASSFQQGGGTEAFF.

V and J are TRBV2 and TRBJ1-2; unclear D gene. Germline CDR1 and CDR2: SNHLY and FYNNEI. The CDR3 totals 14 residues. Trimming removed 2 bases from V and 0 bases from J, with 7 bases in between. The CDR3 here is CASSELAANYGYTF. The CDR3 DNA sequence: TGTGCCAGCAGTGAATTGGCAGCTAACTATGGCTACACCTTC. Drawing the rest from reference TRBV2 and TRBJ1-2, the complete variable domain is EPEVTQTPSHQVTQMGQEVILRCVPISNHLYFYWYRQILGQKVEFLVSFYNNEISEKSEIFDDQFSVERPDGSNFTLKIRSTKLEDSAMYFCASSELAANYGYTFGSGTRLTVV.

This clonotype was found a few times. The chain carries TRBV27 and TRBJ2-7; 11 bases agree with TRBD2. Losses at the gene ends were 5 bases for V and 7 bases for J; bases not matched to a gene: 7. CDR1 MNHEY and CDR2 SMNVEV come from the germline V gene (reference sequence). This CDR3 region has 14 residues. The CDR3 loop is CASSTRLAGSEQYF. The CDR3 bases are TGTGCCAGCAGTACGCGACTAGCGGGATCTGAGCAGTACTTC.

Comments on this clonotype: Given a much more abundant clone one base away, this may be a read error. The CDR3 coding sequence is TGCAGCGGTGCACAAAGGGGCACTGAAGCTTTCTTT. This sequence encodes CSGAQRGTEAFF. The chain uses TRBV29-1 and TRBJ1-1; a weak D match, TRBD1 (5 bases). V was shortened by 7 bases and J by 4 bases, with 13 bases between the two germline ends. The CDR3 consists of 12 residues. Germline loops: CDR1 SQVTM, CDR2 ANQGSEA.

The CDR3 nucleotides are TGCAGTGCTTCAAGCGGGAGGGCCAGCGGGGAGCTGTTTTTT. Its translation: CSASSGRASGELFF. The chain couples TRBV20-1 to TRBJ2-2; 10 positions agree with TRBD2. In germline, CDR1 is DFQATT, CDR2 SNEGSKA (reference sequence). The CDR3 has 14 amino acids. V dropped 5 bases and J dropped 7; count of bases not matched to a gene: 7.

The V call is TRBV2, the J call TRBJ2-5, with a possible D match to TRBD2 (6 bases). Germline V gene sequence: CDR1 SNHLY, CDR2 FYNNEI. V shed 4 bases and J shed 0 bases, with 12 bases lying between them. The CDR3 runs 15 residues. The CDR3 region has the DNA TGTGCCAGCAGTGTGGTTAGCGGCGACCAAGAGACCCAGTACTTC. Translating gives CASSVVSGDQETQYF.

The chain joins TRBV19 to TRBJ2-1; D may be TRBD2 (6 bases). The V gene lost 5 bases and the J gene lost 2 bases, with 13 bases spanning the gap. Germline CDR1 reads LNHDA; CDR2 reads SQIVND (reference sequence). This CDR3 comprises 15 residues. CDR3 loop: CASSALAKTYNEQFF. Here the CDR3 DNA reads TGTGCCAGTAGTGCACTAGCCAAAACCTACAATGAGCAGTTCTTC.

Concerning this clonotype: Sequence at one end of the junction differs from germline and may be a read error. The rearrangement links TRBV5-1 to TRBJ2-3; 8 bases fit TRBD2. CDR1 and CDR2 (germline): SGHRS, YFSETQ. The CDR3 has 15 amino acids. The CDR3 nucleotides read TGCGCCGGCAGCCCGTGGACTAGCAGCACAGATACGCAGTATTTT. Translated: CAGSPWTSSTDTQYF.

The CDR3 loop is CASTEGEKGYTF. Written as DNA, the CDR3 is TGTGCCAGCACCGAGGGGGAAAAAGGCTACACCTTC. The chain joins TRBV12-3 or TRBV12-4 to TRBJ1-2, with a weak D call TRBD1 (6 bases). V lost 7 bases to trimming and J lost 8 bases, with 14 bases between them. The CDR3 covers 12 residues.

The table lists this clonotype with a few counts. The chain combines TRBV20-1 with TRBJ2-1, with 15 bases that match TRBD2. CDR3 length: 18 residues. V was clipped by 3 bases and J by 0 bases; unmatched bases: 6. CDR1 is DFQATT and CDR2 is SNEGSKA in the germline V gene (reference sequence). The CDR3 region has the DNA TGCAGTGCTAGCTGGACTAGCGGGGGGGCGAACTCCTACAATGAGCAGTTCTTC. Protein: CSASWTSGGANSYNEQFF.

The V gene is TRBV28, the J gene TRBJ2-7, with D tentatively TRBD1 or TRBD2 (6 bases each). The tail of the sequence fits TRBJ2-4 better, so the J call may be wrong. The CDR3 totals 13 residues. Germline V gives CDR1 MDHEN, CDR2 SYDVKM. The CDR3 nucleotides read TGTGCCAGCAGTTCCCCCGGGGGCTACATTCAGTACTTC. Protein sequence: CASSSPGGYIQYF.

The CDR3 nucleotides read TGCGCCAGCAGTTTGATAGCGGGGGACCCCACAGATACGCAGTATTTT. Amino acid sequence: CASSLIAGDPTDTQYF. The rearrangement joins TRBV5-1 to TRBJ2-3, with 9 bases fitting TRBD2. V was pared by 5 bases and J by 2 bases, with 9 bases of the junction left unmatched. This CDR3 is built from 16 residues. CDR1 and CDR2 (germline): SGHRS, YFSETQ.

This clonotype was picked up a small number of times. The CDR3 bases are TGTGCCAGCAGCGTAGGACCAGAGTATAATTCACCCCTCCACTTT. Its protein product is CASSVGPEYNSPLHF. The chain employs TRBV9 and TRBJ1-6, with no clear D. Per the germline V gene, CDR1 is SGDLS and CDR2 is YYNGEE. The CDR3 has 15 amino acids. V dropped 0 bases and J dropped 4 bases, with 8 bases sitting between them.

This clonotype was picked up a small number of times. This chain joins TRBV20-1 and TRBJ2-7; TRBD2 aligns across 8 bases. The end of the DNA aligns better with TRBJ2-5, so the J call may be wrong. Germline lookup yields CDR1 DFQATT and CDR2 SNEGSKA (reference sequence). The CDR3 contains 15 residues. The CDR3 sequence is CSASHSGIGVKTQYF. The CDR3 bases are TGCAGTGCTAGTCATAGCGGGATAGGGGTAAAGACCCAGTACTTC.

This clonotype occurred once. The rearrangement links TRBV9 to TRBJ2-7; TRBD2 aligns across 14 bases. The J segment lost 3 bases and the V segment lost 9 bases, leaving 2 bases of the junction unmatched. Germline V gene lookup returns CDR1 SGDLS and CDR2 YYNGEE. The CDR3 has 13 residues. Here the CDR3 DNA reads TGTGCCACGGGACTAGCGGGGGACTACGAGCAGTACTTC. Residues: CATGLAGDYEQYF.

This chain joins TRBV18 and TRBJ2-1; D not resolved. The CDR3 runs to 13 residues. Trimming removed 3 bases from V and 5 bases from J, with 8 bases in between. The germline V gene encodes CDR1 KGHSH and CDR2 LQKENI. This chain's CDR3 is CASSPHADNEQFF. CDR3 nucleotides: TGTGCCAGCTCACCGCATGCGGACAATGAGCAGTTCTTC. The whole variable domain, filled in from reference TRBV18 and TRBJ2-1, reads NAGVMQNPRHLVRRRGQEARLRCSPMKGHSHVYWYRQLPEEGLKFMVYLQKENIIDESGMPKERFSAEFPKEGPSILRIQQVVRGDSAAYFCASSPHADNEQFFGPGTRLTVL.